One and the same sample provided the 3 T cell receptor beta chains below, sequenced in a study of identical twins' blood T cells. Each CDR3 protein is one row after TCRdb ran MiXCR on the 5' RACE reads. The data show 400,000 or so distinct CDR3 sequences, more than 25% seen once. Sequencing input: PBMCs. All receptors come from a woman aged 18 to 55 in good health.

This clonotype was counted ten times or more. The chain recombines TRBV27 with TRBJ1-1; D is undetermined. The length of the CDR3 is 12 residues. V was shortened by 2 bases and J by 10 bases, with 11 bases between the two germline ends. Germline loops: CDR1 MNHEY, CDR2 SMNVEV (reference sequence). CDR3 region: CASSLRRLVAFF. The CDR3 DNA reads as TGTGCCAGCAGTTTAAGGAGGCTAGTAGCTTTCTTT.

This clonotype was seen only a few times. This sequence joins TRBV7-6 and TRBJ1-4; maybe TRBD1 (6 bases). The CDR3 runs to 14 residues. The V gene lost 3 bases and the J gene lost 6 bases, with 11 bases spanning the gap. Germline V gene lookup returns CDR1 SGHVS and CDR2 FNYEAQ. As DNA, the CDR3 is TGTGCCAGCAGCTTGGGGGGGGCGTATGAAAAACTGTTTTTT. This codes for CASSLGGAYEKLFF. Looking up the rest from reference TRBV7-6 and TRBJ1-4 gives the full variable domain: GAGVSQSPRYKVTKRGQDVALRCDPISGHVSLYWYRQALGQGPEFLTYFNYEAQQDKSGLPNDRFSAERPEGSISTLTIQRTEQRDSAMYRCASSLGGAYEKLFFGSGTQLSVL.

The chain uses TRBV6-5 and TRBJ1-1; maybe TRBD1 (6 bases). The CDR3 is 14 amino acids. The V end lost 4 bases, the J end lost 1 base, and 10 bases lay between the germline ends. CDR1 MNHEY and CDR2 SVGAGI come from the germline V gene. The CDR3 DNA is TGTGCCAGCAGTTTCGGACAGACGAACACTGAAGCTTTCTTT. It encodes CASSFGQTNTEAFF.